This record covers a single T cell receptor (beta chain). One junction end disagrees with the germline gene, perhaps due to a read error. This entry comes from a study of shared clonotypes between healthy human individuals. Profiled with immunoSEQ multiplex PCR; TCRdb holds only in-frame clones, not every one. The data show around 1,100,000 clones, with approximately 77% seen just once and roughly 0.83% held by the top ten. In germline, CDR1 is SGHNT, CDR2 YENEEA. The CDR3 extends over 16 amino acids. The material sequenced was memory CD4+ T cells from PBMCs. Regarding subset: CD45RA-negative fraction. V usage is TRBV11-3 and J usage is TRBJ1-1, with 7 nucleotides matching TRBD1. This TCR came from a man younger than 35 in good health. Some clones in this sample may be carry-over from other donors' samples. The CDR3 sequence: CASSLDEGGRDTEAFF. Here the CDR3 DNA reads TGTGCCAGCAGCCTAGATGAAGGGGGCAGGGACACTGAAGCTTTCTTT.